What follows are 9 T cell receptor beta chains derived from one specimen sequenced in a study of shared clonotypes between healthy human individuals (dated by TCRdb to 2019 to 2021). Libraries came from the immunoSEQ multiplex PCR assay. This immuneACCESS table, as held by TCRdb, lists in-frame sequences with V and J called but not all clones. Of the missing ones, under half trace to an unresolved V gene in checked studies; the others have no known cause. The sample yields around 690,000 clones; 80% to 95% were counted once. The ten largest clones take up 34% of the sample. The sample comprised memory CD8+ T cells from PBMCs. The meaning of the sample's cell subset or site label: CD45RO+ cells pooled with CCR7-negative TemRA cells. All receptors derive from a man aged 18 to 29 in good health. Some clones in this sample may be carry-over from other donors' samples.

This chain joins TRBV2 and TRBJ2-1; possible D gene TRBD2, 6 bases. The V end was cut by 5 bases, the J end by 8 bases, with 10 bases between. This CDR3 has 12 amino acids. The germline gives CDR1 SNHLY, CDR2 FYNNEI. DNA for the CDR3: TGTGCCAGCAGTTCGGGAGAAGATGAGCAGTTCTTC. Translating gives CASSSGEDEQFF.

The rearrangement links TRBV5-4 to TRBJ1-1; D call uncertain. There are 12 residues in the CDR3. Germline CDR1 is SGHNT and CDR2 is YYREEE (reference sequence). V shed 4 bases and J shed 1 base, with 5 bases lying between them. CDR3 DNA: TGTGCCAGCAGCAAGGAGAACACTGAAGCTTTCTTT. Translation: CASSKENTEAFF.

This rearrangement joins TRBV11-2 to TRBJ2-7, with 9 positions matching TRBD2. CDR3 size: 15 residues. J gave up 1 base and V 6 bases, and 7 bases lay outside the gene matches. Germline V lookup: CDR1 SGHAT, CDR2 FQNNGV. The CDR3: CASSLTTSGSYEQYF. CDR3 DNA: TGTGCCAGCAGTTTGACAACTAGCGGGTCCTACGAGCAGTACTTC. Based on the CDR3 plus reference TRBV11-2 and TRBJ2-7, the full variable domain is EAGVAQSPRYKIIEKRQSVAFWCNPISGHATLYWYQQILGQGPKLLIQFQNNGVVDDSQLPKDRFSAERLKGVDSTLKIQPAKLEDSAVYLCASSLTTSGSYEQYFGPGTRLTVT.

The rearrangement links TRBV7-9 to TRBJ2-1, with D hard to call. Germline V lookup: CDR1 SEHNR, CDR2 FQNEAQ (reference sequence). V was shortened by 3 bases and J by 4 bases, with 7 bases between the two germline ends. The CDR3 length is 13 residues. CDR3 residues: CASSLESYNEQFF. CDR3 bases: TGTGCCAGCAGCTTGGAATCTTACAATGAGCAGTTCTTC.

The chain links TRBV19 to TRBJ2-6, with D unresolved. Germline V lookup: CDR1 LNHDA, CDR2 SQIVND (reference sequence). The V gene lost 7 bases and the J gene lost 0 bases, with 7 bases spanning the gap. The length of the CDR3 is 14 residues. CDR3: CASTTDSGANVLTF. The CDR3 DNA is TGTGCCAGTACAACTGACTCTGGGGCCAACGTCCTGACTTTC.

This rearrangement joins TRBV14 to TRBJ2-2; 8 bases agree with TRBD1. Trimming at V came to 5 bases and at J to 5 bases, leaving 7 bases not matched to a gene. Germline CDR1 is SGHDN and CDR2 is FVKESK. The CDR3 has 15 residues. Written as DNA, the CDR3 is TGTGCCAGCAGCGTCGGACAGGGAATGACCGGGGAGCTGTTTTTT. Translating gives CASSVGQGMTGELFF.

The V call is TRBV28, the J call TRBJ2-7; D is possibly TRBD1 or TRBD2 (5 bases each). V lost 3 bases, J lost 4 bases, and 13 bases lay in between. This CDR3 is 14 amino acids long. In germline, CDR1 is MDHEN, CDR2 SYDVKM. CDR3 amino acids: CASSFRGEGYEQYF. CDR3 nucleotide sequence: TGTGCCAGCAGTTTCCGGGGCGAAGGTTACGAGCAGTACTTC.

The sample holds a few counts of this clone. This chain links TRBV29-1 with TRBJ1-1; D remains ambiguous. CDR1 is SQVTM, CDR2 ANQGSEA, per germline. V was cut by 5 bases and J by 10 bases, with 14 bases left in between. The CDR3 has 11 residues. The CDR3 is CSVNTGKRAFF. The DNA for the CDR3 is TGCAGCGTTAATACCGGGAAGCGAGCTTTCTTT.

The chain has TRBV4-1 and TRBJ2-7; 7 bases agree with TRBD1. This CDR3 comprises 15 residues. The germline V gene has CDR1 MGHRA and CDR2 YSYEKL. With 4 bases clipped from V and 5 bases from J, the junction kept 11 bases outside the gene matches. The CDR3 DNA reads TGCGCCAGCAGCCCCCGCGGAAGGGGGCGCCACGAGCAGTACTTC. Residues: CASSPRGRGRHEQYF.